This T cell receptor beta chain emerged from a study of T cell responses to AZD1222 COVID-19 vaccine (dated by TCRdb to 2020 to 2023). For context, the study as a whole: TCR sequencing covered 230 to 250 trial participants: roughly 200 given two doses of AZD1222 and 26 given two doses of MenACWY control vaccine. Trial participants were enrolled into age subgroups of 18-55, 56-69 and 70-plus years, which contained 148, 28 and 57 TCR-sequenced participants, respectively. The research as a whole found: Participants were mostly white British and included more females than males, and it was suggested by the authors that clonal diversity may have been underestimated. CD4 TCRs associated with the vaccine covered the entire spike protein, and the dominant responses were in regions 160-218 and 743-854. In the small 56-69-year group, the increase in depth fell short of significance, most likely because of low power. Conclusions about previously exposed vaccinees were limited because only a handful of AZD1222 recipients were SARS-CoV-2 seropositive at baseline. Nearly half of unique spike-specific TCRs reportedly recognized epitopes outside regions mutated in the B.1.351 and B.1.1.7 variants. Because no samples from the day 14 peak response were available, repertoires could be characterized only after the peak T cell response. After two AZD1222 doses, spike-specific TCR breadth and depth were significantly higher than at day 0 and than in MenACWY recipients.

The CDR3 regions of human TCRbeta chains were analyzed by immunosequencing. Per the authors' processing: TCRs in the repertoires were matched against a reference library of SARS-CoV-2-specific TCRs that had been generated with the MIRA antigen-specificity platform. Breadth was defined as the fraction of unique TCRs that were SARS-CoV-2-associated. Depth was defined as the fraction of total T cells that were SARS-CoV-2-associated. Using the MIRA data, each spike-specific TCR was mapped to the spike region that the TCR reacts to and placed in a CD4 or CD8 class. Log10-transformed breadth and depth values were compared by one-way ANOVA with Sidak's multiple comparisons tests. The source is immuneACCESS, and TCRdb retained only in-frame sequences with V and J called. Part of the clones is not carried over; for the studies checked, unresolved V genes explain less than half of this, and the remainder is unexplained. The V and J calls and the clone size are those of that table, but D and trimming were determined from the DNA. A total of over 55,000 clones appear in this sample, 83% of them only once. The ten largest account for 5% to 6.5% of the sample.

The time point label, as the study defines it: about 28 days (+/-7) after the second vaccine dose. Because spike-specific TCR depth and breadth did not differ between the two schedules, AZD1222 recipients who got a second dose at roughly 4 weeks were pooled with those who got a second dose at roughly 12 weeks. Vaccinee samples came from UK trials COV001 and COV002, including a single-blind randomized controlled phase 2/3 trial of AZD1222 (ChAdOx1 nCoV-19) in healthy adults. Trial participant PBMC samples were collected at day 0 and day 28 after the second dose for TCRbeta chain sequencing. According to the germline V gene (reference sequence), CDR1 reads GTSNPN and CDR2 reads SVGIG. The CDR3 spans 13 residues, from the cysteine through the phenylalanine. Kept here is only the CDR3 DNA, which spans 39 bases and is read in frame from base 1. V was cut back by 5 bases and J by 3 bases, leaving a gap of 10 bases between them.

A note on this clone: There is no known antigen for this receptor. Base qualities are not recorded, but no much larger clone differs from it by a single base.

The sequence was obtained from an adult who received the AZD1222 COVID-19 vaccine. Recombination joined TRBV30 with TRBJ1-4; a tentative D call is TRBD1 (6 bases match). The sequenced sample was peripheral blood, obtained 28 days after the second AZD1222 dose. The sequenced DNA: TGTGCCTGGGCGGGGGGCCCTAATGAAAAACTGTTTTTT. Translation gives CAWAGGPNEKLFF.